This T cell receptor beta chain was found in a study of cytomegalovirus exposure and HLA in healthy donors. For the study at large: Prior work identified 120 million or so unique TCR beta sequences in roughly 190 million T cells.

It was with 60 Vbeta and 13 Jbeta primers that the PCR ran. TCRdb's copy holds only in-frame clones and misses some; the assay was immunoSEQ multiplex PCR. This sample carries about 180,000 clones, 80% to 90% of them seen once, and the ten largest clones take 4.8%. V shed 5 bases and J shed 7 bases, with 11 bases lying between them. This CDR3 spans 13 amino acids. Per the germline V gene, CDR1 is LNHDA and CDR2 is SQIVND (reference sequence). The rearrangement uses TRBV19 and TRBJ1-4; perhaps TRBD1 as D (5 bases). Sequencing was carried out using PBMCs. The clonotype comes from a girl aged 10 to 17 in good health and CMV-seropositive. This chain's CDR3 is CASSGTGGEKLFF. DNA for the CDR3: TGTGCCAGTAGTGGGACCGGGGGTGAAAAACTGTTTTTT.